One and the same sample provided the 6 T cell receptor beta chains below, sequenced in a study of cytomegalovirus exposure and HLA in healthy donors. The PCR contained 60 Vbeta and 13 Jbeta primers. Assay used: immunoSEQ multiplex PCR; TCRdb lists only in-frame clones, some missing. The sample has approximately 150,000 clones; about four fifths are singletons. Sequenced: PBMCs. Every receptor here comes from a man aged 35 to 55 in good health and CMV-seronegative.

The rearrangement links TRBV11-2 to TRBJ2-3; TRBD2 matches 8 bases. CDR3 length: 14 residues. Germline-derived CDR1 and CDR2 are SGHAT and FQNNGV. The J segment lost 11 bases and the V segment lost 0 bases, leaving 7 bases of the junction unmatched. Here the CDR3 DNA reads TGTGCCAGCAGCTTAGATCGAAGCGGGGGTGTGCAGTATTTT. Its translation is CASSLDRSGGVQYF.

Only one count was recorded for this clone. The J gene is TRBJ1-3, the V gene TRBV28; D uncertain. V gave up 3 bases and J gave up 0 bases, with 9 bases separating them. CDR3 length equals 15 residues. The germline V gene has CDR1 MDHEN and CDR2 SYDVKM. CDR3 sequence: CASSLAEYSGNTIYF. The DNA of the CDR3 is TGTGCCAGCAGTTTGGCGGAATACTCTGGAAACACCATATATTTT.

The V and J genes are TRBV2 and TRBJ2-7, with a possible D match to TRBD2 (7 bases). CDR1 SNHLY and CDR2 FYNNEI come from the germline V gene. The CDR3 is 14 residues long. Trimming shortened V by 7 bases and J by 0 bases, and 13 bases separated the two germline ends. CDR3 nucleotide sequence: TGTGCCAGCATACCGGGGGGCTCCTCCTACGAGCAGTACTTC. It yields the protein CASIPGGSSYEQYF.

This clone has more than one count but fewer than ten. The chain couples TRBV18 to TRBJ2-1; D is perhaps TRBD2 (6 bases). The CDR3 spans 15 residues. The germline V and J ends were trimmed by 10 bases and 4 bases, with 20 bases remaining between them. Germline values: CDR1 KGHSH, CDR2 LQKENI. The CDR3 DNA sequence: TGTGCCACCAACCGGGCGGGGTCTACATACAATGAGCAGTTCTTC. Translated, it gives CATNRAGSTYNEQFF.

This chain connects TRBV9 to TRBJ1-5; D possibly corresponds to TRBD1 (6 bases). The CDR3 totals 15 residues. Trimming took off 4 bases at V and 4 bases at J, with 15 bases between the two ends. CDR1 and CDR2 (germline): SGDLS, YYNGEE. CDR3: CASSRGGTPNQPQHF. The CDR3 nucleotides are TGTGCCAGCAGCAGGGGAGGGACACCTAATCAGCCCCAGCATTTT. The whole variable domain, remainder taken from reference TRBV9 and TRBJ1-5, is DSGVTQTPKHLITATGQRVTLRCSPRSGDLSVYWYQQSLDQGLQFLIQYYNGEERAKGNILERFSAQQFPDLHSELNLSSLELGDSALYFCASSRGGTPNQPQHFGDGTRLSIL.

This clone was seen more than once but under ten times. The chain employs TRBV19 and TRBJ1-1; a weak D match, TRBD1 (6 bases). Trimming cost V 6 bases and J 8 bases, with 10 bases left between them. In germline, CDR1 is LNHDA, CDR2 SQIVND (reference sequence). The length of the CDR3 is 11 residues. The CDR3 is CASRSGQEAFF. CDR3 bases: TGTGCCAGTAGAAGTGGACAGGAAGCTTTCTTT. Supplemented by reference TRBV19 and TRBJ1-1, the full variable domain reads DGGITQSPKYLFRKEGQNVTLSCEQNLNHDAMYWYRQDPGQGLRLIYYSQIVNDFQKGDIAEGYSVSREKKESFPLTVTSAQKNPTAFYLCASRSGQEAFFGQGTRLTVV.